This T cell receptor (beta chain) is from a study of vaccination and CD4 T cells after COVID-19. Study-level points and caveats: In convalescent patients, 304 of 307 vaccine-specific clones were mono-reactive for SARS-CoV-2 spike.

This clonotype has a handful of counts. Its specificity is unknown. Specified treatment: approximately 9-day PBMC culture with coronavirus spike peptide pools or control peptides (ViraFEST assay). Before TCRs were sequenced, ViraFEST expanded antigen-specific T cells with peptide pools. Cell culture was performed with 1.5 million to 2 million PBMCs per well in the presence of about 9.1 IU/ml IL-2 and roughly 10 ug/ml peptide pools. The Oncomine TCR Beta short-read assay generated sequence data from the DNA of cultured CD4+ T cells. Cultured CD4+ T cells were the source of extracted genomic DNA. TCRdb passed the PCR reads through MiXCR, listing each CDR3 protein once. The table lists approximately 14,000 distinct CDR3 sequences, 30% of them singletons. The CDR3 contains 15 residues. Trimming took off 2 bases at V and 1 base at J, with 9 bases between the two ends. Germline assignment: CDR1 MNHEY and CDR2 SVGAGI.

The chain combines TRBV6-5 with TRBJ1-3; weak D call: TRBD1 (6 bases). The sequenced sample consisted of cultured CD4+ T cells from blood. The receptor was derived from a human donor with COVID-19. The CDR3 sequence: CASSYTGSSGNTIYF. The CDR3 DNA follows: TGTGCCAGCAGTTACACAGGGTCGTCTGGAAACACCATATATTTT.